This T cell receptor beta chain is from a study of siplizumab effects on memory and regulatory T cells. The data were produced by immunoSEQ multiplex PCR, yet TCRdb's version contains in-frame clones alone and is incomplete. The sample carries fewer than 120,000 clones, around 90% recorded once. The CDR3 is made up of 15 amino acids. Trimming took 4 bases from V and 3 from J, leaving 15 bases between them. In germline, CDR1 is SQVTM, CDR2 ANQGSEA. The genes are TRBV29-1 and TRBJ2-2; D remains unclear. The sample was CD4+ T cells sorted from blood. This clonotype was obtained from a human donor in good health. The CDR3 nucleotides are TGCAGCGTTGGAATAACGGCCAGTTACACCGGGGAGCTGTTTTTT. This translates into CSVGITASYTGELFF.